The 5 T cell receptor beta chains below come from one sample, sequenced in a study of radiotherapy plus CTLA-4 blockade in lung cancer. Sequencing was performed with immunoSEQ multiplex PCR; in TCRdb, only in-frame clones are kept and a portion is missing. The sample includes tens of thousands of clones, approximately 91% of them seen just once. This material consisted of peripheral blood, taken from a patient treated with radiotherapy plus ipilimumab. Receptors were obtained from a human donor with non-small cell lung cancer whose response to radiotherapy plus ipilimumab could not be evaluated.

The chain carries TRBV10-2 and TRBJ2-6; the D gene is possibly TRBD2 (5 bases). Deletions cut 8 bases from V and 2 bases from J, with 13 bases between. This CDR3 has 15 amino acids. Germline CDR1 reads WSHSY; CDR2 reads SAAADI. The CDR3 region has the DNA TGCGCCAGCGCCCACCCCGGGACTGGGGCCAACGTCCTGACTTTC. Translated, it gives CASAHPGTGANVLTF.

J is TRBJ2-1 and V is TRBV29-1; possibly TRBD2 for D (5 bases). The germline CDR1 and CDR2 sequences are SQVTM and ANQGSEA. The CDR3 covers 15 residues. Trimming shortened V by 5 bases and J by 7 bases, and 21 bases separated the two germline ends. This CDR3 reads CSVSRESGNKNEQFF. In DNA, the CDR3 is TGCAGCGTTTCCCGGGAATCGGGTAATAAGAATGAGCAGTTCTTC.

This chain links TRBV28 with TRBJ1-2; D unclear. Germline V CDR1 and CDR2: MDHEN, SYDVKM. The length of the CDR3 is 16 residues. The V gene lost 3 bases and the J gene lost 0 bases, with 14 bases spanning the gap. The CDR3 is CASSLGGQLANYGYTF. In DNA, the CDR3 is TGTGCCAGCAGTTTGGGAGGGCAGCTAGCTAACTATGGCTACACCTTC.

This clone was found a few times. The chain carries TRBV6-1 and TRBJ2-2, with TRBD2 identical over 10 bases. The CDR3 runs to 15 residues. From germline, CDR1 is MNHNS and CDR2 SASEGT. The junction had 5 bases not matched to a gene; V was cut back by 6 bases and J by 4 bases. The chain's CDR3 is CASRLAGGSTGELFF. The DNA for the CDR3 is TGTGCCAGCAGATTAGCGGGGGGCTCCACCGGGGAGCTGTTTTTT.

The CDR3 protein is CAWSGGGSTDTQYF. The CDR3 nucleotides read TGTGCCTGGAGTGGTGGGGGCAGCACAGATACGCAGTATTTT. This rearrangement joins TRBV30 to TRBJ2-3, with D possibly TRBD1 on 6 matching bases. From germline, CDR1 is GTSNPN and CDR2 SVGIG (reference sequence). Trimming cost V 1 base and J 0 bases, with 8 bases left between them. The CDR3 totals 14 residues. Full variable domain (missing parts from reference TRBV30 and TRBJ2-3): SQTIHQWPATLVQPVGSPLSLECTVEGTSNPNLYWYRQAAGRGLQLLFYSVGIGQISSEVPQNLSASRPQDRQFILSSKKLLLSDSGFYLCAWSGGGSTDTQYFGPGTRLTVL.